The table lists the clone carrying this T cell receptor (beta chain) with a few counts. Antigen: not known. This specimen comes from a study of blood T cells in healthy people across ages. Study-wide context: About one barcoded TCR beta cDNA was captured per two T cells. Study conclusions and caveats: PBMCs left unsorted prevented a conclusive naive versus antigen-experienced comparison.

Through a sample-barcoded 5' primer and a J-beta primer mix, a second PCR was run for about 6 to 11 cycles. Each CDR3 protein is one row after TCRdb ran MiXCR on the 5' RACE reads. The profile covers 1.5 million to 2 million distinct CDR3 sequences, with 28% appearing a single time and roughly 8% taken by the ten largest. This clonotype was obtained from a woman in her twenties or thirties in good health. The sequenced sample consisted of blood.

This CDR3 reads CSARPGLVVGEQFF. The CDR3 DNA reads TGCAGTGCTAGACCGGGACTAGTGGTGGGTGAGCAGTTCTTC. The J gene is TRBJ2-1, the V gene TRBV20-1, with 8 bases aligning to TRBD2. The CDR3 runs to 14 residues. V lost 2 bases and J lost 9; bases outside the gene matches: 9. Germline CDR1 DFQATT, CDR2 SNEGSKA (reference sequence).